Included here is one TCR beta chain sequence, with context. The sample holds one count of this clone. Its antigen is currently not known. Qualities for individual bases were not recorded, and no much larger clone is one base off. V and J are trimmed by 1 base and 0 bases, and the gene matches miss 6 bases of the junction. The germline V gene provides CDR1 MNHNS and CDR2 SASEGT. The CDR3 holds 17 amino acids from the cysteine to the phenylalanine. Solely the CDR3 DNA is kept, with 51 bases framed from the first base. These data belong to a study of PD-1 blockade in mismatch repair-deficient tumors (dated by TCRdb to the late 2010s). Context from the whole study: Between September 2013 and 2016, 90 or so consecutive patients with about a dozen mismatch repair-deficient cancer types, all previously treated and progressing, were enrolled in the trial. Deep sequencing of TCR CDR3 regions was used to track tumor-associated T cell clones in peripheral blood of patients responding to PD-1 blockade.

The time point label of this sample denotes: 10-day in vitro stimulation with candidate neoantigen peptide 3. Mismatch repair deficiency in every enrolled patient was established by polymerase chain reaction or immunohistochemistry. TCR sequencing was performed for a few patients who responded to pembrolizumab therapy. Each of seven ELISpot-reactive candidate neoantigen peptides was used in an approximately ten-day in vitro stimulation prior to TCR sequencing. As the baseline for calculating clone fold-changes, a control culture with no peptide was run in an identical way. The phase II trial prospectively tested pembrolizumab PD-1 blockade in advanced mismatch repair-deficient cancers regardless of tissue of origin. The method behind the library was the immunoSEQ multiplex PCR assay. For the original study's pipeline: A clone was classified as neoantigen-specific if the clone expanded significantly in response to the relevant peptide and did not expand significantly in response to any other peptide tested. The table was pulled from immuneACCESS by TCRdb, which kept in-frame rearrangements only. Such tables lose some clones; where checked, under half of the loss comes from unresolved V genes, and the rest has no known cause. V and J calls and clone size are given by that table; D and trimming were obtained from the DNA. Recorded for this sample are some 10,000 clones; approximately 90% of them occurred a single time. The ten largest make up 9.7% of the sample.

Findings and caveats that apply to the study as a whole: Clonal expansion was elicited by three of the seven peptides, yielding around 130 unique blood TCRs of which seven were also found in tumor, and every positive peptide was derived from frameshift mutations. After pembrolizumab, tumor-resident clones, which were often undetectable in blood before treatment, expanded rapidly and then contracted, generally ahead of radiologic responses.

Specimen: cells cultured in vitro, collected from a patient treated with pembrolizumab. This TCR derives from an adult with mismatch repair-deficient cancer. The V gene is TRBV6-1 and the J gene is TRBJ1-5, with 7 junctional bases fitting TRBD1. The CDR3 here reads CASSEGPTGYSNQPQHF. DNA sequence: TGTGCCAGCAGTGAAGGCCCGACAGGGTATAGCAATCAGCCCCAGCATTTT.